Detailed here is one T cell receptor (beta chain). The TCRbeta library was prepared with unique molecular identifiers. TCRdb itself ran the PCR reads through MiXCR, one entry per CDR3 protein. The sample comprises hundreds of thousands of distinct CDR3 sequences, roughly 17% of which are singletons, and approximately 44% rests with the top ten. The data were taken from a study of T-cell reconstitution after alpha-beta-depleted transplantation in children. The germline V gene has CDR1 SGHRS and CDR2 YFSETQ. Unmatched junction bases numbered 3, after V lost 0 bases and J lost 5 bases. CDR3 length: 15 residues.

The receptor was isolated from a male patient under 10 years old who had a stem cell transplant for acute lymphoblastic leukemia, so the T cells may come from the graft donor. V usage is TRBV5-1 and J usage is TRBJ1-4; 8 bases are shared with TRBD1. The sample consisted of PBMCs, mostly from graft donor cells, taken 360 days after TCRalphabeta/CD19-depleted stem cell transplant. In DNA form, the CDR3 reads TGCGCCAGCAGCTTGGAGGCAGGGGGCAATGAAAAACTGTTTTTT. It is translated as CASSLEAGGNEKLFF.